The rows below give T cell receptor beta chains drawn from one sample of a study of cytomegalovirus exposure and HLA in healthy donors. Sequenced by immunoSEQ multiplex PCR; TCRdb stores in-frame clones only, minus some. Among 200,000 or so clones listed, about 81% were seen once. The specimen was PBMCs. These receptors were collected from a woman aged 45-65 years in good health and CMV-seropositive. Both conserved end residues are part of each CDR3. D genes are given only for firm matches. Rows may omit the clone size; those that give it use once, few, many or a size class.

-	TRBV4-3	15	TRBJ1-2	-	CASSQEVRSLFGYTF	TGCGCCAGCAGCCAAGAGGTCCGGTCACTGTTTGGCTACACCTTC
-	TRBV5-4	14	TRBJ2-1	-	CASSFQGTYNEQFF	TGTGCCAGCAGCTTTCAGGGAACGTACAATGAGCAGTTCTTC
-	TRBV6-1	15	TRBJ2-7	TRBD1	CASSLLGAGGYEQYF	TGTGCCAGCAGCCTACTCGGGGCAGGGGGCTACGAGCAGTACTTC
-	TRBV5-6	12	TRBJ1-6	-	CASSSLNSPLHF	TGTGCCAGCAGCTCCTTAAATTCACCCCTCCACTTT
-	TRBV6-1	14	TRBJ1-3	-	CASSGRGPGNTIYF	TGTGCCAGCAGTGGCAGGGGACCTGGAAACACCATATATTTT
few	TRBV28	15	TRBJ2-7	TRBD1	CASSRGGQGGYEQYF	TGTGCCAGCAGTAGGGGGGGACAGGGAGGCTACGAGCAGTACTTC
-	TRBV19	17	TRBJ1-5	TRBD1	CASRRSTGGFGNQPQHF	TGTGCCAGTAGACGTTCAACAGGGGGCTTTGGCAATCAGCCCCAGCATTTT
-	TRBV5-1	15	TRBJ1-1	TRBD1	CASSGPTGAGTEAFF	TGCGCCAGCAGCGGCCCGACAGGGGCAGGCACTGAAGCTTTCTTT
-	TRBV6-5	14	TRBJ1-2	TRBD1	CASSYSTGGYGYTF	TGTGCCAGCAGTTACTCGACAGGGGGCTATGGCTACACCTTC
-	TRBV10-2	14	TRBJ2-7	TRBD1	CASTGTVSSYEQYF	TGCGCCAGCACTGGGACAGTAAGCTCCTACGAGCAGTACTTC
-	TRBV18	15	TRBJ1-1	-	CASSPSGTGGTEAFF	TGTGCCAGCTCACCGTCCGGGACGGGGGGCACTGAAGCTTTCTTT
-	TRBV11-3	13	TRBJ2-5	-	CASSTGAGETQYF	TGTGCCAGCAGCACGGGAGCGGGAGAGACCCAGTACTTC
few	TRBV6-5	13	TRBJ2-1	-	CASRASGPPKQFF	TGTGCCAGTCGTGCGAGCGGGCCCCCAAAGCAGTTCTTC
-	TRBV10-1	15	TRBJ2-1	TRBD1	CASSPDRDSYNEQFF	TGCGCCAGCAGCCCGGACAGGGATTCCTACAATGAGCAGTTCTTC
-	TRBV6-5	15	TRBJ2-7	TRBD1	CASSYPGTEGYEQYF	TGTGCCAGCAGTTACCCCGGGACAGAAGGCTACGAGCAGTACTTC
-	TRBV7-9	12	TRBJ2-1	-	CSSSLAGDEQFF	TGTTCCAGCAGCCTCGCAGGGGATGAGCAGTTCTTC
-	TRBV10-3	16	TRBJ2-3	TRBD2	CAISESKRGGTDTQYF	TGTGCCATCAGTGAGTCTAAGCGGGGGGGCACAGATACGCAGTATTTT
once	TRBV7-8	14	TRBJ2-2	-	CASRVVEGPGELFF	TGTGCCAGCAGGGTGGTCGAGGGTCCCGGGGAGCTGTTTTTT